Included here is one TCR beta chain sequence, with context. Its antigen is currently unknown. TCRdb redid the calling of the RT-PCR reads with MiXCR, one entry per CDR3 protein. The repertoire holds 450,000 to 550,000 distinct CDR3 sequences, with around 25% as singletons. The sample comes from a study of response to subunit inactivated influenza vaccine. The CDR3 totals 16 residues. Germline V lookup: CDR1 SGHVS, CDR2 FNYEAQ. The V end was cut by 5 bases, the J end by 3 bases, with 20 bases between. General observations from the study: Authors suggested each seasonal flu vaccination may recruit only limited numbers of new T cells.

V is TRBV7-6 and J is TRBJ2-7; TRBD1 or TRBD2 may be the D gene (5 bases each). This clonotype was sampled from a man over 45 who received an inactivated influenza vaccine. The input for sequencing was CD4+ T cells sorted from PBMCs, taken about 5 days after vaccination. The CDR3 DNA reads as TGTGCCAGCAGCCAAGCCCCTCCAGGGAGTGGCTACGAGCAGTACTTC. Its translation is CASSQAPPGSGYEQYF.